This T cell receptor (beta chain) is from a study of regulatory T cells in long-lasting Graves disease. Overall study findings and caveats: There were preferences for TRBV28, TRBJ1-2 and TRBJ2-5 in persistent disease.

The CDR3 extends over 14 amino acids. Points on this clonotype: The antigen is unknown. Germline and junction disagree at one end, which may indicate a read error.

CDR3-region Arm-PCR and iRepertoire HTBI primers produced the TCR beta libraries. A single record per CDR3 protein comes from TCRdb applying MiXCR to the multiplex PCR reads. Altogether fewer than 400,000 distinct CDR3 sequences are present, roughly 20% being singletons, with the ten largest covering around 20%. The time point is: persistent/refractory GD, antithyroid drugs over 5 years with positive TRAb. The TCR library was made from RNA that had been extracted from PBMCs in TRIzol. The genes are TRBV12-3 or TRBV12-4 and TRBJ1-1; a possible D gene is TRBD1 (6 bases). The sequences come from peripheral blood mononuclear cells (PBMCs), collected when the disease was refractory, from a patient treated with antithyroid drugs. This TCR came from a female donor with Graves disease. The CDR3 nucleotides are TGTGCCAGCAGTTTATTAGGGGGGAACACTGGAGCTTTCTTT. This translates into CASSLLGGNTGAFF.